This entry describes one T cell receptor (beta chain). The data belong to a study of blood T cell repertoires in COVID-19. Study-wide background: Sample material is recorded as cDNA or gDNA derived from T cells, B-cell-depleted T cells, or PBMCs.

As processed by the authors: Estimation of nucleated cell counts was performed using reference gene primer amplification. Produced via immunoSEQ multiplex PCR; TCRdb's table is partial and in-frame only. V and J calls and clone size are copied from that table; D and trimming were computed from the DNA. The repertoire has fewer than 200,000 clones, 70% to 90% of them found once; the top ten carry 1.5% to 2%. Germline trimming cut 6 bases from V and 7 bases from J; bases unmatched to any gene: 9. The CDR3 has 16 amino acids. Per germline, CDR1 SNHLY and CDR2 FYNNEI. The chain uses TRBV2 and TRBJ2-2, with 12 nucleotides matching TRBD1. This TCR derives from a young man who had recovered from COVID-19. Material for sequencing was peripheral blood. The CDR3 coding sequence is TGTGCCAGCAGGATGGGACAGGGGGCGCAAAGCGGGGAGCTGTTTTTT. Translating gives CASRMGQGAQSGELFF.